These T cell receptor beta chains were read from a single sample in a study of blood T cell repertoires in COVID-19. TCRdb's copy holds only in-frame clones and misses some; the assay was immunoSEQ multiplex PCR. Among more than 95,000 clones, about 80% were seen once, and the ten largest hold 3.5% to 5%. The sequenced sample was peripheral blood. The receptors stem from a man in his sixties with acute or convalescent COVID-19. Both conserved end residues are part of each CDR3. Fields, in order: CDR3 length, V gene, clone size, J gene, D gene, CDR3 DNA, CDR3 protein. The D gene is left open where the match is weak. Only some rows state a clone size, as once, few, many or a class for expanded clones.

len: 15
v_gene: TRBV11-2
abundance: .
j_gene: TRBJ2-2
d_gene: .
CDR3nt: TGTGCCAGCAGCTTAGACAGGGGAGTGACCGGGGAGCTGTTTTTT
CDR3aa: CASSLDRGVTGELFF

len: 15
v_gene: TRBV4-3
abundance: once
j_gene: TRBJ2-1
d_gene: TRBD2
CDR3nt: TGCGCCAGCAGCCTCGGGACTAGTGAGTACAATGAGCAGTTCTTC
CDR3aa: CASSLGTSEYNEQFF

len: 12
v_gene: TRBV28
abundance: few
j_gene: TRBJ1-1
d_gene: .
CDR3nt: TGTGCCAGCAGCCCGACAGCGTATGAAGCTTTCTTT
CDR3aa: CASSPTAYEAFF

len: 14
v_gene: TRBV6-5
abundance: .
j_gene: TRBJ1-4
d_gene: TRBD1
CDR3nt: TGTGCCAGCAGCCGACAGGGATCGGCTGAAAAACTGTTTTTT
CDR3aa: CASSRQGSAEKLFF

len: 16
v_gene: TRBV7-9
abundance: once
j_gene: TRBJ1-5
d_gene: TRBD1
CDR3nt: TGTGCCAGCAGCTCTACGGACAGGGGGAGCAATCAGCCCCAGCATTTT
CDR3aa: CASSSTDRGSNQPQHF

len: 16
v_gene: TRBV7-8
abundance: .
j_gene: TRBJ2-1
d_gene: .
CDR3nt: TGTGCCAGCAGCTTAGAGTACCCCTTAGGGGACAATGAGCAGTTCTTC
CDR3aa: CASSLEYPLGDNEQFF

len: 13
v_gene: TRBV11-2
abundance: .
j_gene: TRBJ2-5
d_gene: .
CDR3nt: TGTGCCAGCAGCCGTGGACAGCAAGAGACCCAGTACTTC
CDR3aa: CASSRGQQETQYF

len: 14
v_gene: TRBV27
abundance: .
j_gene: TRBJ1-5
d_gene: .
CDR3nt: TGTGCCAGCAGTCCCCAGTCTCGAATGCAGCCCCAGCATTTT
CDR3aa: CASSPQSRMQPQHF

len: 16
v_gene: TRBV7-8
abundance: .
j_gene: TRBJ1-3
d_gene: TRBD1
CDR3nt: TGTGCCAGCAGCTCATGGGGACAGGGTTCTGGAAACACCATATATTTT
CDR3aa: CASSSWGQGSGNTIYF

len: 15
v_gene: TRBV3-1/TRBV3-2
abundance: .
j_gene: TRBJ1-4
d_gene: .
CDR3nt: TGTGCCAGCAGCCAAGATTCAGGGTGGGCTGAAAAACTGTTTTTT
CDR3aa: CASSQDSGWAEKLFF

len: 11
v_gene: TRBV19
abundance: .
j_gene: TRBJ1-1
d_gene: .
CDR3nt: TGTGCCAGTAGGGCAAACACTGAAGCTTTCTTT
CDR3aa: CASRANTEAFF

len: 12
v_gene: TRBV6-5
abundance: .
j_gene: TRBJ2-5
d_gene: TRBD1
CDR3nt: TGTGCTACGACAGGGGCTTGGGAGACCCAGTACTTC
CDR3aa: CATTGAWETQYF

len: 16
v_gene: TRBV11-3
abundance: .
j_gene: TRBJ2-6
d_gene: .
CDR3nt: TGTGCCAGCAGCCCTACAGGACCCTCTGGGGCCAACGTCCTGACTTTC
CDR3aa: CASSPTGPSGANVLTF

len: 15
v_gene: TRBV9
abundance: .
j_gene: TRBJ1-2
d_gene: TRBD1
CDR3nt: TGTGCCAGCAGCATACAGGGGGCAAGTAACTATGGCTACACCTTC
CDR3aa: CASSIQGASNYGYTF

len: 16
v_gene: TRBV11-3
abundance: .
j_gene: TRBJ2-3
d_gene: .
CDR3nt: TGTGCCAGCAGCGACCCTGCGGAAAGCCTCACAGATACGCAGTATTTT
CDR3aa: CASSDPAESLTDTQYF

len: 14
v_gene: TRBV2
abundance: .
j_gene: TRBJ1-1
d_gene: .
CDR3nt: TGTGCCAGCAGTGAAGCGCTTCTTAGGGGTGAAGCTTTCTTT
CDR3aa: CASSEALLRGEAFF

len: 14
v_gene: TRBV19
abundance: .
j_gene: TRBJ1-2
d_gene: TRBD1
CDR3nt: TGTGCCAGTAGTAGGGGGACAGAAACATATGGCTACACCTTC
CDR3aa: CASSRGTETYGYTF

len: 17
v_gene: TRBV24-1
abundance: .
j_gene: TRBJ1-3
d_gene: .
CDR3nt: TGTGCCACCAGTGATTCAACAGGGCCTTCGGGGGGAAACACCATATATTTT
CDR3aa: CATSDSTGPSGGNTIYF

len: 16
v_gene: TRBV29-1
abundance: .
j_gene: TRBJ2-5
d_gene: TRBD2
CDR3nt: TGCAGCGTTGCGAGGGTAGCGGGAGGGCCGTCAGAGACCCAGTACTTC
CDR3aa: CSVARVAGGPSETQYF

len: 18
v_gene: TRBV7-3
abundance: .
j_gene: TRBJ2-1
d_gene: TRBD2
CDR3nt: TGTGCCAGCAGCCCGATAAGCGGGGGGGCAATAACCTACAATGAGCAGTTCTTC
CDR3aa: CASSPISGGAITYNEQFF

len: 15
v_gene: TRBV11-3
abundance: few
j_gene: TRBJ1-1
d_gene: TRBD1
CDR3nt: TGTGCCAGCAGCCCGCCGACAGGGGTGATTGTGGAAGCTTTCTTT
CDR3aa: CASSPPTGVIVEAFF

len: 14
v_gene: TRBV6-5
abundance: once
j_gene: TRBJ2-2
d_gene: .
CDR3nt: TGTGCCAGCAAGGCAGGGAAGAACACCGGGGAGCTGTTTTTT
CDR3aa: CASKAGKNTGELFF

len: 14
v_gene: TRBV7-9
abundance: .
j_gene: TRBJ1-2
d_gene: .
CDR3nt: TGTGCCAGCAGCCCCTCCCCAGATAACTATGGCTACACCTTC
CDR3aa: CASSPSPDNYGYTF

len: 13
v_gene: TRBV12-3/TRBV12-4
abundance: .
j_gene: TRBJ1-3
d_gene: .
CDR3nt: TGTGCCAGCAGCAGCCCAGGCGGAAACACCATATATTTT
CDR3aa: CASSSPGGNTIYF